This T cell receptor beta chain originates from a study of blood T cell repertoires in COVID-19. Study-level information: COVID-19 samples from acute and convalescent phases originated in the United States, Italy and Spain. T cells, B-cell-depleted T cells, or PBMCs supplied cDNA or gDNA.

This clone was counted a few times. Per germline, CDR1 MGHRA and CDR2 YSYEKL. V dropped 1 base and J dropped 4 bases, with 14 bases sitting between them. The CDR3 spans 16 residues. Original handling: How many nucleated cells were present was estimated from reference gene primer amplification. TCRdb's table, derived via immunoSEQ multiplex PCR, lists solely in-frame clones and lacks some. V and J calls and clone size come straight from that table; D and trimming were deduced from the DNA. Of 150,000 to 200,000 clones in the sample, around 89% were seen once. This chain uses TRBV4-1 with TRBJ1-5; unclear D gene. This sequence originates from a human donor in a cohort sampled during active COVID-19. The sequenced material came from peripheral blood. The CDR3, as DNA: TGCGCCAGCAGCCAAGTTGCGTCAGGAAAGAATCAGCCCCAGCATTTT. This translates into CASSQVASGKNQPQHF.